One TCR beta chain is described in this entry. The V end was cut by 0 bases, the J end by 2 bases, with 14 bases between. Germline loops: CDR1 SGHTS, CDR2 YDEGEE. This CDR3 has 16 residues. Measured with immunoSEQ multiplex PCR; TCRdb has only the in-frame clones, and not every one. The repertoire includes under 20,000 clones, around 84% of them detected once, and 0.65% to 0.7% sits in the top ten. The data belong to a study of OX40 agonist ivuxolimab in advanced cancers. Study overall: Three patients responded partially, comprising one with hepatocellular carcinoma and two with cutaneous melanoma.

V gene TRBV5-8 combines with J gene TRBJ2-5; D might be TRBD1 (8 bases). The sequencing used CD4+ or CD8+ T cells sorted from blood, collected in a trial of the OX40 agonist ivuxolimab. The receptor was derived from an adult with an advanced solid tumor such as melanoma, head and neck, liver or kidney cancer. The CDR3 bases are TGTGCCAGCAGCTTGGCCGGGGGGACAGGTCAAGAGACCCAGTACTTC. It specifies CASSLAGGTGQETQYF.